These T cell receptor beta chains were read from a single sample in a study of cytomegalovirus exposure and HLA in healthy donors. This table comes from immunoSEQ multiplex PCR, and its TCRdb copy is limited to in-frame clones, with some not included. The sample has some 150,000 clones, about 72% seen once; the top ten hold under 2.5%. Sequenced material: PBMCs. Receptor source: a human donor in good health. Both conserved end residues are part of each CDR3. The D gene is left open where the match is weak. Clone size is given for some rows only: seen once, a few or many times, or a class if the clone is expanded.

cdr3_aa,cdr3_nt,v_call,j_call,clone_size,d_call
CASSPNTGFTEAFF,TGTGCCAGCAGCCCAAATACAGGGTTCACTGAAGCTTTCTTT,TRBV9,TRBJ1-1,few,-
CSGRQGADTGELFF,TGCAGCGGCCGACAGGGGGCGGACACCGGGGAGCTGTTTTTT,TRBV29-1,TRBJ2-2,-,TRBD1
CASTLQGNYGYTF,TGTGCCAGCACTCTACAGGGGAACTATGGCTACACCTTC,TRBV6-1,TRBJ1-2,-,TRBD1
CSGGAGTSYGYTF,TGTTCCGGGGGGGCAGGGACCTCCTATGGCTACACCTTC,TRBV7-9,TRBJ1-2,few,-
CASSIGGLAGVGETQYF,TGTGCCAGTAGTATAGGAGGACTAGCGGGGGTTGGGGAGACCCAGTACTTC,TRBV19,TRBJ2-5,-,TRBD2
CASSVFGGRSSYEQYF,TGTGCCAGCAGTGTTTTCGGTGGTAGGAGCTCCTACGAGCAGTACTTC,TRBV2,TRBJ2-7,-,-
CASSPQTGNTEAFF,TGCGCCAGCAGCCCCCAGACAGGGAACACTGAAGCTTTCTTT,TRBV5-1,TRBJ1-1,-,-
CASRLGQGLDTQYF,TGTGCCAGCAGGCTCGGACAGGGGTTGGATACGCAGTATTTT,TRBV7-9,TRBJ2-3,once,TRBD1
CASSLDGALNTGELFF,TGCGCCAGCAGCTTGGACGGTGCCCTCAACACCGGGGAGCTGTTTTTT,TRBV5-1,TRBJ2-2,once,-
CASSASTGYGEKLFF,TGTGCCAGCAGTGCCTCGACAGGTTATGGTGAAAAACTGTTTTTT,TRBV6-4,TRBJ1-4,-,-
CAISQGGVNQPQHF,TGTGCCATCAGTCAGGGCGGGGTCAATCAGCCCCAGCATTTT,TRBV10-3,TRBJ1-5,-,-
CASSPQTGNYGYTF,TGCGCCAGCAGCCCCCAGACAGGGAACTATGGCTACACCTTC,TRBV5-1,TRBJ1-2,-,TRBD1
CASSSRQVSTDTQYF,TGCGCCAGCAGTTCTCGACAGGTTAGCACAGATACGCAGTATTTT,TRBV5-1,TRBJ2-3,few,-
CASTRAQETQYF,TGTGCCAGCACCAGGGCCCAAGAGACCCAGTACTTC,TRBV2,TRBJ2-5,-,-
CASSFPGNTEAFF,TGTGCCAGCAGCTTCCCAGGGAACACTGAAGCTTTCTTT,TRBV7-9,TRBJ1-1,-,-